These T cell receptor beta chains were read from a single sample in a study of T cells in Graves' hyperthyroidism and ophthalmopathy. TCRdb recomputed calls from the multiplex PCR reads with MiXCR, one row per CDR3 protein. The sample shows about 720,000 distinct CDR3 sequences, about 17% of them seen only once. Sequencing was performed on blood. The receptor source for this set is a woman aged 50 to 65 with Graves' hyperthyroidism that later progressed to Graves' ophthalmopathy. The CDR3 runs from the conserved cysteine through the conserved F or W. D genes are given only for firm matches. Rows give clone size only sometimes, using once, few, many, or a class for an expanded clone.

size	J	V	length	D	CDR3	DNA
NA	TRBJ2-2	TRBV11-3	16	TRBD2	CASSLARGGNTGELFF	TGTGCCAGCAGCTTGGCCCGGGGGGGTAACACCGGGGAGCTGTTTTTT
few	TRBJ1-2	TRBV4-2	17	TRBD1	CASSHSSGQGAFSGYTF	TGTGCCAGCAGCCACTCGTCTGGACAGGGGGCTTTTTCTGGCTACACCTTC
many	TRBJ1-2	TRBV6-1	14	NA	CASSEIIDDARYTF	TGTGCCAGCAGTGAAATTATCGACGACGCCCGCTACACCTTC
few	TRBJ1-1	TRBV6-2/TRBV6-3	13	NA	CASKGQMNTEAFF	TGTGCCAGCAAAGGGCAGATGAACACTGAAGCTTTCTTT
NA	TRBJ1-1	TRBV6-1	14	TRBD1	CASRRTGEGTEAFF	TGTGCCAGCAGGCGGACAGGGGAGGGCACTGAAGCTTTCTTT
many	TRBJ2-3	TRBV3-1	14	NA	CASSQVLTTDTQYF	TGTGCCAGCAGCCAAGTCCTCACAACAGATACGCAGTATTTT
few	TRBJ1-1	TRBV29-1	10	NA	CSVQTGEAFF	TGCAGCGTCCAGACAGGTGAAGCTTTCTTT
NA	TRBJ2-7	TRBV6-1	14	TRBD1	CASSEALPGGEQYF	TGTGCCAGCAGTGAAGCGCTCCCAGGGGGCGAGCAGTACTTC
many	TRBJ2-2	TRBV2	13	NA	CASRRTVTGELFF	TGTGCCAGCAGGAGGACGGTCACCGGGGAGCTGTTTTTT
many	TRBJ2-5	TRBV3-1	17	TRBD2	CASSPIGTSGGAETQYF	TGTGCCAGCAGCCCTATCGGGACTAGCGGGGGGGCAGAGACCCAGTACTTC
NA	TRBJ2-3	TRBV7-7	10	TRBD2	CASGGDTQYF	TGTGCTAGCGGGGGGGATACGCAGTATTTT
few	TRBJ2-1	TRBV20-1	16	TRBD2	CSARFPGLARNNEQFF	TGCAGTGCTAGATTTCCGGGACTAGCCAGAAACAATGAGCAGTTCTTC
few	TRBJ2-1	TRBV7-3	16	NA	CASSLTSSVISNEQFF	TGTGCCAGCAGCTTAACGTCCTCAGTTATTAGCAATGAGCAGTTCTTC
many	TRBJ2-7	TRBV27	16	NA	CASSLTSGLPAYEQYF	TGTGCCAGCAGCTTAACTTCGGGACTGCCGGCCTACGAGCAGTACTTC
many	TRBJ1-1	TRBV18	15	TRBD1	CASSQDRGPSLEAFF	TGTGCCAGCTCACAGGACAGGGGACCCTCCCTAGAAGCTTTCTTT
many	TRBJ2-2	TRBV7-3	15	NA	CASSLGGIYTGELFF	TGTGCCAGCAGCTTAGGGGGGATTTACACCGGGGAGCTGTTTTTT
many	TRBJ1-2	TRBV20-1	9	NA	CSASPAGTF	TGCAGTGCAAGTCCCGCCGGCACCTTC
few	TRBJ2-5	TRBV28	14	NA	CASSAGHRKETQYF	TGTGCCAGCAGTGCGGGACACCGTAAAGAGACCCAGTACTTC
NA	TRBJ2-1	TRBV6-6	17	NA	CASSYSPFRDFYNEQFF	TGTGCCAGCAGTTACTCGCCCTTCAGGGATTTCTACAATGAGCAGTTCTTC
many	TRBJ2-5	TRBV27	16	TRBD1	CASSLFHRGPSETQYF	TGTGCCAGCAGTTTATTTCACAGGGGACCATCGGAGACCCAGTACTTC
few	TRBJ2-5	TRBV19	15	TRBD1	CASSITGTGQETQYF	TGTGCCAGTAGTATAACCGGGACAGGCCAAGAGACCCAGTACTTC
many	TRBJ2-3	TRBV11-3	18	TRBD2	CASSSRSGGTMGTDTQYF	TGTGCCAGCAGCTCCCGAAGCGGGGGGACAATGGGCACAGATACGCAGTATTTT
NA	TRBJ1-1	TRBV24-1	16	TRBD1	CATSDPGQGENTEAFF	TGTGCCACCAGTGATCCCGGACAGGGCGAGAACACTGAAGCTTTCTTT
many	TRBJ1-2	TRBV2	14	TRBD1	CASSLDRGGYGYTF	TGTGCCAGCAGTCTAGACAGGGGCGGCTATGGCTACACCTTC
NA	TRBJ2-5	TRBV7-6	14	NA	CASSPGGTMGTQYF	TGTGCCAGCAGCCCTGGGGGGACAATGGGGACCCAGTACTTC
many	TRBJ1-1	TRBV20-1	13	NA	CSAADDMNTEAFF	TGCAGTGCTGCCGACGATATGAACACTGAAGCTTTCTTT
NA	TRBJ2-7	TRBV20-1	12	NA	CSASPTGYEQYF	TGCAGTGCTAGTCCCACGGGTTACGAGCAGTACTTC
NA	TRBJ2-2	TRBV27	18	TRBD2	CASKKVGLAGGRTRELFF	TGTGCCAGCAAAAAAGTCGGACTAGCGGGGGGGCGTACCAGGGAGCTGTTTTTT
many	TRBJ1-1	TRBV30	13	NA	CAWSVGLNTEAFF	TGTGCCTGGAGTGTAGGGTTGAACACTGAAGCTTTCTTT
many	TRBJ2-7	TRBV30	14	NA	CAWSRLGDLYEQYF	TGTGCCTGGAGTCGTCTCGGAGATTTATACGAGCAGTACTTC
many	TRBJ2-1	TRBV7-7	16	TRBD2	CASSLAPGLAFNEQFF	TGTGCTAGCAGCTTAGCTCCGGGACTAGCTTTCAATGAGCAGTTCTTC
NA	TRBJ2-2	TRBV6-5	14	NA	CASSYSGALEKLFF	TGTGCCAGCAGTTACTCTGGGGCCCTTGAAAAGCTGTTTTTT
many	TRBJ2-5	TRBV7-9	16	NA	CASSLPATMWAETQYF	TGTGCCAGCAGCTTACCGGCCACTATGTGGGCAGAGACCCAGTACTTC
many	TRBJ1-2	TRBV27	13	NA	CASSFSGIYGYTF	TGTGCCAGCAGTTTTTCCGGGATCTATGGCTACACCTTC
NA	TRBJ2-1	TRBV3-1	17	TRBD2	CASSQGLAGSSYNEQFF	TGTGCCAGCAGCCAGGGACTAGCGGGAAGCTCCTACAATGAGCAGTTCTTC
few	TRBJ2-3	TRBV20-1	15	TRBD2	CSARPGLALTDTQYF	TGCAGTGCTAGACCGGGACTAGCTTTGACAGATACGCAGTATTTT
many	TRBJ1-1	TRBV5-5	15	NA	CASSFGQVLNTEAFF	TGTGCCAGCAGCTTTGGTCAGGTACTGAACACTGAAGCTTTCTTT
many	TRBJ2-3	TRBV12-5	15	NA	CASGLDGTSTDTQYF	TGTGCTAGTGGTCTGGACGGGACTAGCACAGATACGCAGTATTTT
few	TRBJ1-4	TRBV13	15	TRBD1	CASSTRQGMGEKLFF	TGTGCCAGCAGCACAAGACAGGGTATGGGTGAAAAACTGTTTTTT
many	TRBJ2-3	TRBV30	14	NA	CAWRRGMRTDTQYF	TGTGCCTGGAGGAGGGGGATGAGGACAGATACGCAGTATTTT
few	TRBJ1-1	TRBV6-1	13	NA	CASSASAGDEAFF	TGTGCCAGCAGTGCCTCGGCGGGGGATGAAGCTTTCTTT
many	TRBJ2-3	TRBV11-3	17	NA	CASSSGPGTDGTDTQYF	TGTGCCAGCAGCTCAGGTCCTGGGACGGATGGGACAGATACGCAGTATTTT